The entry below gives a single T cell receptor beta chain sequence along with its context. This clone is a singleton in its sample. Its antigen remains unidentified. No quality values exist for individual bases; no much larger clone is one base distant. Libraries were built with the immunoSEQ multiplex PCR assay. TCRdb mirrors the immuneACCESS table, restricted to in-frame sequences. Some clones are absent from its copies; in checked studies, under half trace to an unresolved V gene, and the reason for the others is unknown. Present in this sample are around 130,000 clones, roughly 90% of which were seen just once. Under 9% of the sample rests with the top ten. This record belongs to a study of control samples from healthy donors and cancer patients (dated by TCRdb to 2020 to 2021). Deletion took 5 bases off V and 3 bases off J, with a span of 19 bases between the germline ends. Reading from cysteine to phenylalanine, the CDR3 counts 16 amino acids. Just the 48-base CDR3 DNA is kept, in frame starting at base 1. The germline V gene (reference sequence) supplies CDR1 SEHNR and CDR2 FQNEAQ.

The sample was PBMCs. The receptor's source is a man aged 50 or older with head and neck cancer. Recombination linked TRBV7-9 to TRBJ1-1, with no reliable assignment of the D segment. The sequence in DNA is TGTGCCAGCAGCCGAGGACCCGGCTCCCGGGACACTGAAGCTTTCTTT. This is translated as CASSRGPGSRDTEAFF.